This T cell receptor (beta chain) appears in the sequencing data of a study of response to subunit inactivated influenza vaccine. In TCRdb, the RT-PCR reads were re-called with MiXCR into one record per CDR3 protein. The data hold hundreds of thousands of distinct CDR3 sequences, with roughly 20% observed a single time. The ends lost 3 bases at V and 2 bases at J; junction bases unmatched: 8. Germline V gives CDR1 LGHDT, CDR2 YNNKEL (reference sequence). The CDR3 loop spans 17 amino acids. In its sample, this clonotype was seen a few times. The material was PBMCs from blood, obtained 5 days after vaccination. The clonotype originates from a man in his forties or fifties who received an inactivated influenza vaccine. This rearrangement joins TRBV3-1 to TRBJ2-1, with 9 bases fitting TRBD1. CDR3 protein: CASSQGSGTGPYNEQFF. DNA for the CDR3: TGTGCCAGCAGCCAGGGTTCCGGGACAGGGCCCTACAATGAGCAGTTCTTC.